What follows are 3 T cell receptor beta chains derived from one specimen sequenced in a study of monozygotic twins with inflammatory bowel disease. TCRdb re-called the 5' RACE reads and shows each CDR3 protein once, DNA omitted. The sample holds 160,000 or so distinct CDR3 sequences. Sequenced material: blood. The receptors stem from a human donor with ulcerative colitis or Crohn's disease, or a healthy co-twin of an affected twin (not recorded which).

This chain connects TRBV6-1 to TRBJ1-2; there is no DNA to check the TCRdb D call of TRBD1. The CDR3 has 14 amino acids. Looked up from germline, CDR1 is MNHNS and CDR2 is SASEGT. The CDR3 sequence: CASSEQSGDYGYTF.

The chain couples TRBV10-2 to TRBJ2-3; TCRdb names TRBD1, which stays unverified in the absence of DNA. This CDR3 is built from 15 residues. Germline-derived CDR1 and CDR2 are WSHSY and SAAADI. Here the CDR3 reads CASSAGQITTDTQYF.

This chain joins TRBV12-3 or TRBV12-4 and TRBJ1-4; the D call of TRBD1 rests on TCRdb alone, since no DNA is present to check it. The CDR3 runs to 15 residues. CDR3 amino acids: CASRATEGQLGKLFF.